Given below is one T cell receptor beta chain in context. The antigen is undetermined. The assay was immunoSEQ multiplex PCR, and TCRdb's table has in-frame clones only and misses some. Of around 27,000 clones listed, 84% are singletons. The source of the sample is a study of OX40 agonist ivuxolimab in advanced cancers. V shed 3 bases and J 7 bases; nucleotides not matched to a gene: 12. The CDR3 spans 17 residues. The V gene's germline CDR1 is SGHAT and CDR2 FQNNGV. Notes on the study in general: Clonal expansion from baseline to week 6 occurred in both CD4+ and CD8+ T cells.

The chain employs TRBV11-2 and TRBJ2-4, with 10 bases identical to TRBD2. This sample comprised CD4+ or CD8+ T cells sorted from blood, obtained in a trial of the OX40 agonist ivuxolimab. This clonotype was sampled from an adult with an advanced solid tumor such as melanoma, head and neck, liver or kidney cancer. CDR3 DNA sequence: TGTGCCAGCAGCTTGAGCGGGGGGGGTGATTCATTGAACATTCAGTACTTC. It yields the protein CASSLSGGGDSLNIQYF.